The 25 T cell receptor beta chains listed next were all sequenced from one sample in a study of radiation and T cells in renal cell carcinoma. Profiled with immunoSEQ multiplex PCR; TCRdb holds only in-frame clones, not every one. Here the sample spans about 130,000 clones, 70% to 90% being singletons. Time point noted: baseline pretreatment blood. As to treatment: 15 Gy SBRT to primary tumor, nephrectomy 4 weeks later. The input for sequencing was blood, taken from a patient whose treatment included radiotherapy and nephrectomy. The receptors were sampled from a woman between 50 and 59 years old with renal cell carcinoma.

J is TRBJ1-2 and V is TRBV10-2; possible D gene TRBD1, 5 bases. V lost 4 bases and J lost 7, with 16 bases in between. This CDR3 comprises 14 residues. Germline lookup yields CDR1 WSHSY and CDR2 SAAADI. The CDR3 bases are TGCGCCAGCAGTGCAGGGATCGGCGCTGGTGGCTACACCTTC. It specifies CASSAGIGAGGYTF.

This clone was detected once. The genes are TRBV9 and TRBJ1-3; D is perhaps TRBD1 (5 bases). The CDR3 covers 14 residues. Deletions cut 0 bases from V and 9 bases from J, with 13 bases between. In germline, CDR1 is SGDLS, CDR2 YYNGEE. CDR3 amino acids: CASSVGVTGGTIYF. CDR3 nucleotides: TGTGCCAGCAGCGTAGGAGTTACGGGGGGCACCATATATTTT. Filled out from reference TRBV9 and TRBJ1-3, the complete variable domain reads DSGVTQTPKHLITATGQRVTLRCSPRSGDLSVYWYQQSLDQGLQFLIQYYNGEERAKGNILERFSAQQFPDLHSELNLSSLELGDSALYFCASSVGVTGGTIYFGEGSWLTVV.

The table lists this clone with a count of one. This chain joins TRBV11-2 and TRBJ1-6; D call uncertain. V lost 0 bases and J 12 bases, leaving 12 bases between the germline ends. Per germline, CDR1 SGHAT and CDR2 FQNNGV. The CDR3 is 14 amino acids. Here the CDR3 reads CASSLDRGRRPLHF. The CDR3 DNA reads TGTGCCAGCAGCTTAGATCGTGGACGGAGACCCCTCCACTTT. The full variable domain, with the rest looked up from reference TRBV11-2 and TRBJ1-6, is EAGVAQSPRYKIIEKRQSVAFWCNPISGHATLYWYQQILGQGPKLLIQFQNNGVVDDSQLPKDRFSAERLKGVDSTLKIQPAKLEDSAVYLCASSLDRGRRPLHFGNGTRLTVT.

The rearrangement uses TRBV15 and TRBJ2-5; D perhaps matches TRBD1 (5 bases). The CDR3 covers 14 residues. Germline assignment: CDR1 LNHNV and CDR2 YYDKDF (reference sequence). V lost 6 bases and J 1 base, leaving 12 bases between the germline ends. CDR3 region: CATRKDTAQETQYF. CDR3 DNA sequence: TGTGCCACCAGAAAGGACACCGCCCAAGAGACCCAGTACTTC.

The chain carries TRBV19 and TRBJ1-6; D is perhaps TRBD1 (5 bases). CDR1 LNHDA and CDR2 SQIVND come from the germline V gene (reference sequence). This CDR3 contains 16 residues. V lost 6 bases and J 4 bases, leaving 16 bases between the germline ends. The CDR3 loop is CASRPQHPGYNSPLHF. For the CDR3, the DNA is TGTGCCAGTAGACCCCAGCACCCAGGGTATAATTCACCCCTCCACTTT.

The CDR3 is CATSRTGGYSPLHF. DNA of the CDR3: TGTGCCACCAGCCGGACAGGGGGTTATTCACCCCTCCACTTT. The rearrangement uses TRBV15 and TRBJ1-6; 10 bases align to TRBD1. Germline CDR1 LNHNV, CDR2 YYDKDF (reference sequence). The CDR3 contains 14 residues. J gave up 8 bases and V 5 bases, and 3 bases lay outside the gene matches.

This chain joins TRBV5-4 and TRBJ2-2, with 9 bases lining up with TRBD2. After removal of 7 bases from V and 7 bases from J, the junction contained 5 bases not matched to a gene. The germline V gene encodes CDR1 SGHNT and CDR2 YYREEE (reference sequence). This CDR3 is built from 13 residues. CDR3 nucleotides: TGTGCCAGCGGCGGGGGGGCCTACGGGGAGCTGTTTTTT. Translated, it gives CASGGGAYGELFF.

The chain uses TRBV5-1 and TRBJ2-1, with TRBD2 matching over 11 bases. The CDR3 length is 15 residues. V dropped 3 bases and J dropped 7; count of bases not matched to a gene: 6. Germline lookup yields CDR1 SGHRS and CDR2 YFSETQ. As DNA, the CDR3 is TGCGCCAGCAGCTCGGGACTAGCGGACGGGAATGAGCAGTTCTTC. This gives the protein CASSSGLADGNEQFF.

The chain joins TRBV19 to TRBJ2-6; the D gene is possibly TRBD2 (5 bases). The CDR3 runs to 15 residues. Germline-derived CDR1 and CDR2 are LNHDA and SQIVND (reference sequence). Between the trimmed V and J ends, which lost 4 bases and 2 bases, there was a span of 9 bases. CDR3 residues: CASSREGTGANVLTF. CDR3 in DNA: TGTGCCAGTAGTAGAGAGGGAACTGGGGCCAACGTCCTGACTTTC. Full variable domain (missing parts from reference TRBV19 and TRBJ2-6): DGGITQSPKYLFRKEGQNVTLSCEQNLNHDAMYWYRQDPGQGLRLIYYSQIVNDFQKGDIAEGYSVSREKKESFPLTVTSAQKNPTAFYLCASSREGTGANVLTFGAGSRLTVL.

This clone is a singleton in its sample. The gene calls are TRBV7-9 and TRBJ1-2; D may be TRBD1 (6 bases). The CDR3 is 15 amino acids. Germline V CDR1 and CDR2: SEHNR, FQNEAQ (reference sequence). Trimming pared 4 bases from V and 7 bases from J, leaving 19 bases between. The CDR3 DNA reads TGTGCCAGCAGCTCCAACAGCTACAGGGTCCGTGGCTACACCTTC. Translated: CASSSNSYRVRGYTF.

This clone appeared once. The V and J genes are TRBV30 and TRBJ2-5; perhaps TRBD2 as D (7 bases). This CDR3 has 14 residues. Germline CDR1 reads GTSNPN; CDR2 reads SVGIG (reference sequence). V was clipped by 1 base and J by 5 bases, with 14 bases between them. The CDR3 DNA reads TGTGCCTGGAGTGAGGGGGGGGCCCAGGAGACCCAGTACTTC. Amino acids: CAWSEGGAQETQYF.

This chain connects TRBV5-1 to TRBJ2-5; D might be TRBD1 (6 bases). CDR1 and CDR2 from the germline V gene are SGHRS and YFSETQ. The V end was cut by 0 bases, the J end by 5 bases, with 17 bases between. The length of the CDR3 is 16 residues. The CDR3, as DNA: TGCGCCAGCAGCTTGGGGGGGCGGGTCGTCGACGAGACCCAGTACTTC. Protein sequence: CASSLGGRVVDETQYF.

This chain links TRBV6-1 with TRBJ2-7; D not certain. The germline CDR1 and CDR2 sequences are MNHNS and SASEGT. The length of the CDR3 is 12 residues. Trimming removed 2 bases at V and 5 bases at J, with 7 bases between. The CDR3 DNA reads as TGTGCCAGCAGTGAACCATACCACGAGCAGTACTTC. It encodes CASSEPYHEQYF.

The chain links TRBV5-1 to TRBJ1-5; D ambiguous. The ends were cut back, 0 bases at V and 4 bases at J, with 5 bases in the middle. In germline, CDR1 is SGHRS, CDR2 YFSETQ. The CDR3 has 13 amino acids. The CDR3 DNA reads TGCGCCAGCAGCTTGGGAGAGAATCAGCCCCAGCATTTT. Protein: CASSLGENQPQHF.

The chain carries TRBV7-9 and TRBJ2-5; 11 nucleotides line up with TRBD2. V lost 5 bases to trimming and J lost 3 bases; unmatched junction nucleotides: 2. From germline, CDR1 is SEHNR and CDR2 FQNEAQ (reference sequence). The CDR3 spans 14 residues. The CDR3 here is CASSVTSGEETQYF. The CDR3 bases are TGTGCCAGCAGCGTGACTAGCGGGGAAGAGACCCAGTACTTC. The full variable domain, rest sourced from reference TRBV7-9 and TRBJ2-5, is DTGVSQNPRHKITKRGQNVTFRCDPISEHNRLYWYRQTLGQGPEFLTYFQNEAQLEKSRLLSDRFSAERPKGSFSTLEIQRTEQGDSAMYLCASSVTSGEETQYFGPGTRLLVL.

The chain employs TRBV5-4 and TRBJ1-2; D is unclear. V lost 0 bases and J 5 bases, leaving 14 bases between the germline ends. This CDR3 is built from 15 residues. Looked up from germline, CDR1 is SGHNT and CDR2 is YYREEE (reference sequence). The CDR3 loop is CASSLEQALSYGYTF. The CDR3 bases are TGTGCCAGCAGCTTGGAGCAGGCGCTCTCTTATGGCTACACCTTC.

This sequence joins TRBV19 and TRBJ2-1; D not certain. The CDR3 totals 13 residues. CDR1 LNHDA and CDR2 SQIVND come from the germline V gene (reference sequence). The germline V and J ends were trimmed by 1 base and 10 bases, with 11 bases remaining between them. The CDR3 nucleotides read TGTGCCAGTAGTATAGCTCCCCTCGGGGAGCAGTTCTTC. This encodes CASSIAPLGEQFF.

The rearrangement links TRBV5-1 to TRBJ2-5; a possible D gene is TRBD2 (6 bases). This CDR3 has 15 amino acids. In germline, CDR1 is SGHRS, CDR2 YFSETQ. V lost 0 bases and J 5 bases, leaving 14 bases between the germline ends. The CDR3 loop reads CASSLAGGEAETQYF. CDR3 nucleotide sequence: TGCGCCAGCAGCTTGGCCGGAGGGGAGGCCGAGACCCAGTACTTC.

The gene calls are TRBV15 and TRBJ1-2; 9 positions match TRBD1. After removal of 5 bases from V and 1 base from J, the junction contained 5 bases not matched to a gene. CDR1 is LNHNV and CDR2 is YYDKDF in the germline V gene (reference sequence). The CDR3 length is 15 residues. The CDR3 reads CATSGGTGFNYGYTF. The CDR3 nucleotides read TGTGCCACCAGCGGAGGGACAGGGTTTAACTATGGCTACACCTTC.

The rearrangement uses TRBV5-4 and TRBJ2-7, with a possible D match to TRBD1 (6 bases). The end of the DNA aligns better with TRBJ2-5, so the J call may be wrong. Germline V gene lookup returns CDR1 SGHNT and CDR2 YYREEE (reference sequence). The CDR3 sequence is 14 residues long. DNA of the CDR3: TGTGCCAGCAGCTTCCCACAGGGACAAGAGACCCAGTACTTC. Encoded protein: CASSFPQGQETQYF.

This chain links TRBV25-1 with TRBJ1-1; D is unclear. The CDR3 contains 13 residues. The germline V gene has CDR1 MGHDK and CDR2 SYGVNS. The germline V and J ends were trimmed by 3 bases and 10 bases, with 15 bases remaining between them. The CDR3 DNA reads TGTGCCAGCAGTGACCTAAGACGGGCTACAGCTTTCTTT. Protein sequence: CASSDLRRATAFF.

This rearrangement joins TRBV28 to TRBJ1-2, with TRBD1 identical over 8 bases. There are 16 residues in the CDR3. Germline V gene data show CDR1 as MDHEN and CDR2 as SYDVKM. V lost 6 bases and J lost 8; bases outside the gene matches: 17. The DNA for the CDR3 is TGTGCCAGCAGCCAGACAACAGGGGGATCTAAGAGGGGCTACACCTTC. It codes for CASSQTTGGSKRGYTF.

This clone was recorded once. The rearrangement joins TRBV7-2 to TRBJ2-2, with D perhaps TRBD2 (6 bases). The V and J ends lost 5 bases and 3 bases respectively, with 13 bases between them. The CDR3 is 15 residues long. Germline lookup yields CDR1 SGHTA and CDR2 FQGNSA. CDR3 sequence reads: CASSRRSGDTGELFF. The CDR3 bases are TGTGCCAGCAGCCGGAGGTCGGGAGACACCGGGGAGCTGTTTTTT. The variable domain in full, with the rest retrieved from reference TRBV7-2 and TRBJ2-2, is GAGVSQSPSNKVTEKGKDVELRCDPISGHTALYWYRQSLGQGLEFLIYFQGNSAPDKSGLPSDRFSAERTGGSVSTLTIQRTQQEDSAVYLCASSRRSGDTGELFFGEGSRLTVL.

The chain couples TRBV5-1 to TRBJ1-2, with D maybe TRBD1 (5 bases). Germline V gene data show CDR1 as SGHRS and CDR2 as YFSETQ. This CDR3 has 15 amino acids. With 4 bases removed from V and 8 bases from J, the gap between germline ends came to 21 bases. DNA for the CDR3: TGCGCCAGCAGCCCTACCGAGACAGTCTTCACGGGCTACACCTTC. Encoded protein: CASSPTETVFTGYTF.

The rearrangement joins TRBV6-5 to TRBJ2-2; D may be TRBD1 or TRBD2 (7 bases each). The V gene lost 5 bases and the J gene lost 4 bases, with 14 bases spanning the gap. This CDR3 is built from 15 residues. Per germline, CDR1 MNHEY and CDR2 SVGAGI. The CDR3 loop is CASSTQGRGTGELFF. The CDR3 DNA is TGTGCCAGCAGTACACAGGGGAGGGGCACCGGGGAGCTGTTTTTT.